This TCR beta chain was captured by sequencing in a study of cytomegalovirus exposure and HLA in healthy donors. As for the study in general: Of roughly 400 genotyped donors, 80% to 85% grouped in the Caucasian-associated ancestry cluster.

Concerning this clone itself: Its antigen is undetermined.

The PCR contained 60 Vbeta and 13 Jbeta primers. The table came from immunoSEQ multiplex PCR; TCRdb's copy has only in-frame clones and leaves some out. The sample lists 25,000 to 40,000 clones, around 40% occurring once. General study results and limits: Another analysis was done later, and it associated more than 15,000 TCR beta sequences with HLA alleles at 0.05 false discovery rate. The authors considered a cluster of highly shared sequence variants likely to be a sequencing artifact.

Sequenced material: PBMCs. The TCR originated in a woman aged 45-59 years in good health and CMV-seronegative.

DNA for the CDR3: TGTGCCAGCAGCAGGGACACTGACGGCAATCAGCCCCAGCATTTT. Protein sequence: CASSRDTDGNQPQHF. This chain links TRBV27 with TRBJ1-5; D possibly corresponds to TRBD1 (6 bases). The V gene's germline CDR1 is MNHEY and CDR2 SMNVEV (reference sequence). V lost 6 bases and J lost 2, with 14 bases in between. CDR3 length: 15 amino acids.